The 26 T cell receptor beta chains below come from one sample, sequenced in a study of OX40 agonist ivuxolimab in advanced cancers. The data were produced by immunoSEQ multiplex PCR, yet TCRdb's version contains in-frame clones alone and is incomplete. The sample has 70,000 to 95,000 clones, approximately 91% seen once. Sample: CD4+ or CD8+ T cells sorted from blood, taken in a trial of the OX40 agonist ivuxolimab. The receptors originated from an adult with an advanced solid tumor such as melanoma, head and neck, liver or kidney cancer.

The rearrangement uses TRBV2 and TRBJ1-2; 7 nucleotides line up with TRBD1. CDR3 size: 14 residues. Germline CDR1 reads SNHLY; CDR2 reads FYNNEI. Germline trimming cut 6 bases from V and 4 bases from J; bases unmatched to any gene: 8. The CDR3 DNA is TGTGCCAGCAGAAAACAGGGGATCGGCTATGGCTACACCTTC. The encoded protein is CASRKQGIGYGYTF.

This chain links TRBV28 with TRBJ1-2; D unresolved. Trimming shortened V by 7 bases and J by 2 bases, and 8 bases separated the two germline ends. The CDR3 spans 12 residues. Per germline, CDR1 MDHEN and CDR2 SYDVKM. CDR3 bases: TGTGCCAGCAACCTCTCCAACTATGGCTACACCTTC. It is translated as CASNLSNYGYTF.

The chain uses TRBV7-9 and TRBJ1-1; TRBD1 agrees at 8 bases. This CDR3 region has 14 residues. The germline V gene encodes CDR1 SEHNR and CDR2 FQNEAQ (reference sequence). V shed 3 bases, J shed 5 bases, and the junction held 5 bases outside the gene matches. CDR3 in DNA: TGTGCCAGCAGCTTCCCAAACAGGGGGACTGAAGCTTTCTTT. Its translation: CASSFPNRGTEAFF. The full variable domain, with the rest looked up from reference TRBV7-9 and TRBJ1-1, is DTGVSQNPRHKITKRGQNVTFRCDPISEHNRLYWYRQTLGQGPEFLTYFQNEAQLEKSRLLSDRFSAERPKGSFSTLEIQRTEQGDSAMYLCASSFPNRGTEAFFGQGTRLTVV.

This chain connects TRBV9 to TRBJ2-1, with D perhaps TRBD1 (8 bases). Germline assignment: CDR1 SGDLS and CDR2 YYNGEE. Trimming cost V 3 bases and J 7 bases, with 14 bases left between them. The CDR3 totals 14 residues. DNA for the CDR3: TGTGCCAGCAGCGGGACAGGGAGGGAGAATGAGCAGTTCTTC. It codes for CASSGTGRENEQFF.

The rearrangement uses TRBV27 and TRBJ2-1, with TRBD1 as a possible D gene (6 bases). This CDR3 has 14 amino acids. V was cut by 6 bases and J by 4 bases, with 13 bases left in between. Germline CDR1 MNHEY, CDR2 SMNVEV (reference sequence). This CDR3 is CASSPGTFYNEQFF. The CDR3 DNA is TGTGCCAGCAGCCCAGGGACATTTTACAATGAGCAGTTCTTC.

V usage is TRBV6-1 and J usage is TRBJ2-7; 8 bases match TRBD1. V shed 1 base and J 6 bases; nucleotides not matched to a gene: 8. The CDR3 loop spans 15 amino acids. Germline values: CDR1 MNHNS, CDR2 SASEGT. CDR3 DNA sequence: TGTGCCAGCAGTGAAGAGGGCAGGGGGCCTGGCGAGCAGTACTTC. Its protein is CASSEEGRGPGEQYF.

The chain links TRBV19 to TRBJ1-1; D uncertain. The CDR3 runs 13 residues. Germline loops: CDR1 LNHDA, CDR2 SQIVND (reference sequence). Trimming took 5 bases from V and 2 from J, leaving 9 bases between them. The CDR3 region is CASSGQANTEAFF. The CDR3 nucleotides read TGTGCCAGTAGTGGGCAGGCAAACACTGAAGCTTTCTTT.

The chain employs TRBV6-4 and TRBJ2-5; D is undetermined. The ends were cut back, 10 bases at V and 10 bases at J, with 28 bases in the middle. The CDR3 length is 15 residues. CDR1 MRHNA and CDR2 SNTAGT come from the germline V gene. For the CDR3, the DNA is TGTGCCACCGCAAGTAAGGGAAACAACAAGAGAGACCAGTACTTC. It yields the protein CATASKGNNKRDQYF.

This clone has just one count. The chain links TRBV6-1 to TRBJ2-7; TRBD2 agrees at 10 bases. This CDR3 has 15 residues. Germline trimming cut 3 bases from V and 1 base from J; bases unmatched to any gene: 3. The germline V gene has CDR1 MNHNS and CDR2 SASEGT. Written as DNA, the CDR3 is TGTGCCAGCAGTGACTCGGGACTAGCGTCCTACGAGCAGTACTTC. This gives the protein CASSDSGLASYEQYF.

The rearrangement uses TRBV7-9 and TRBJ2-7, with 12 bases that match TRBD2. Per germline, CDR1 SEHNR and CDR2 FQNEAQ (reference sequence). Trimming cost V 5 bases and J 5 bases; bases outside gene matches: 7. The CDR3 covers 15 residues. The CDR3 nucleotides are TGTGCCAGCAGCCCACCCGGACTAGCGGGGAACGAGCAGTACTTC. Translation gives CASSPPGLAGNEQYF.

This chain uses TRBV2 with TRBJ1-3; D is undetermined. This CDR3 has 14 amino acids. CDR1 is SNHLY, CDR2 FYNNEI, per germline. V was cut by 6 bases and J by 0 bases, with 9 bases left in between. This CDR3 reads CASSPLASGNTIYF. The CDR3 region has the DNA TGTGCCAGCAGCCCACTGGCCTCTGGAAACACCATATATTTT.

This chain's CDR3 is CASSPLYGLAGDYNEQFF. In DNA, the CDR3 is TGTGCCAGCAGCCCCCTGTATGGGTTAGCGGGCGACTACAATGAGCAGTTCTTC. The chain links TRBV7-2 to TRBJ2-1; 7 bases fit TRBD2. CDR1 and CDR2 from the germline V gene are SGHTA and FQGNSA. J was trimmed by 3 bases and V by 5 bases; bases with no gene match: 16. CDR3 length equals 18 residues.

The V gene is TRBV6-5, the J gene TRBJ2-7, with D unclear. CDR1 is MNHEY and CDR2 is SVGAGI in the germline V gene. V was clipped by 2 bases and J by 2 bases, with 10 bases between them. CDR3 size: 14 residues. DNA for the CDR3: TGTGCCAGCAGTTACGGTCAAGGGACCTACGAGCAGTACTTC. Translated: CASSYGQGTYEQYF.

J is TRBJ2-2 and V is TRBV5-1, with 8 bases that match TRBD1. Per the germline V gene, CDR1 is SGHRS and CDR2 is YFSETQ. The CDR3 has 13 residues. Unmatched junction bases numbered 2, after V lost 4 bases and J lost 6 bases. The CDR3 DNA is TGCGCCAGCAGCCCCAGGGGGCCCGGGGAGCTGTTTTTT. Amino acid sequence: CASSPRGPGELFF.

CDR3 DNA sequence: TGTGCCAGCAGTTACTTCACAGGGGAGGGCTACACCTTC. The encoded protein is CASSYFTGEGYTF. The rearrangement links TRBV6-5 to TRBJ1-2; 7 bases match TRBD1. With V trimmed by 1 base and J by 8 bases, 4 bases remained unmatched. The CDR3 has 13 amino acids. CDR1 and CDR2 from the germline V gene are MNHEY and SVGAGI.

The V and J genes are TRBV27 and TRBJ2-2; the match to TRBD2 covers 10 bases. Germline assignment: CDR1 MNHEY and CDR2 SMNVEV (reference sequence). The CDR3 sequence is 17 residues long. With 2 bases clipped from V and 8 bases from J, the junction kept 11 bases outside the gene matches. The CDR3 coding sequence is TGTGCCAGCAGTTTAACCTTAGCGGGAGGTCCCAGGGGGGAGCTGTTTTTT. Encoded protein: CASSLTLAGGPRGELFF.

The V gene is TRBV23-1, the J gene TRBJ2-3; 11 bases align to TRBD2. TRBV23-1 is marked as an open reading frame, function uncertain. V lost 4 bases to trimming and J lost 4 bases; unmatched junction nucleotides: 4. CDR3 size: 15 residues. The CDR3 sequence is CASSRRLAGPDTQYF. In nucleotides, the CDR3 is TGCGCCAGCAGTCGGAGACTAGCGGGGCCAGATACGCAGTATTTT.

In this sample, this clone turned up once. The chain couples TRBV6-5 to TRBJ2-6, with D hard to call. Trimming took 0 bases from V and 0 from J, leaving 6 bases between them. From germline, CDR1 is MNHEY and CDR2 SVGAGI. The CDR3 sequence is 16 residues long. The CDR3 DNA is TGTGCCAGCAGTTACTCGTGGCCCTCTGGGGCCAACGTCCTGACTTTC. It is translated as CASSYSWPSGANVLTF.

V gene TRBV10-3 combines with J gene TRBJ2-3; D is perhaps TRBD1 or TRBD2 (5 bases each). The CDR3 spans 13 residues. From germline, CDR1 is ENHRY and CDR2 SYGVKD. The V gene lost 8 bases and the J gene lost 2 bases, with 11 bases spanning the gap. The CDR3: CAIAEGTTDTQYF. The CDR3 DNA follows: TGTGCCATCGCCGAGGGGACCACAGATACGCAGTATTTT.

The rearrangement joins TRBV4-2 to TRBJ2-3; D is ambiguous. With 4 bases removed from V and 3 bases from J, the gap between germline ends came to 17 bases. Germline values: CDR1 LGHNA, CDR2 YNFKEQ. The CDR3 sequence is 16 residues long. The CDR3 spells CASSLNSADSTDTQYF. DNA of the CDR3: TGTGCCAGCAGCCTAAATTCTGCCGACTCGACAGATACGCAGTATTTT.

Written as DNA, the CDR3 is TGCGCCAGCAGCCTTCACTCGGGACAGGGAAACAATGAGCAGTTCTTC. Translating it yields CASSLHSGQGNNEQFF. The chain carries TRBV4-1 and TRBJ2-1; TRBD1 aligns across 9 bases. Germline V CDR1 and CDR2: MGHRA, YSYEKL. Trimming at V came to 4 bases and at J to 5 bases, leaving 9 bases not matched to a gene. The CDR3 is 16 amino acids.

J is TRBJ2-2 and V is TRBV6-1; TRBD2 matches 12 bases. Germline assignment: CDR1 MNHNS and CDR2 SASEGT. The CDR3 spans 17 residues. V lost 4 bases, J lost 7 bases, and 10 bases stayed unmatched. The CDR3 bases are TGTGCCAGCAGTGGGGCTAGACTAGCGGGAGTTGACGGGGAGCTGTTTTTT. It is translated as CASSGARLAGVDGELFF.

The chain carries TRBV19 and TRBJ2-2; 10 bases are shared with TRBD1. CDR1 LNHDA and CDR2 SQIVND come from the germline V gene (reference sequence). This CDR3 comprises 18 residues. The V and J ends lost 4 bases and 3 bases, in that order; junction bases with no gene match: 11. The CDR3, as DNA: TGTGCCAGTAGTACCGCTGGTGGGACAGGGGCCTACACCGGGGAGCTGTTTTTT. The encoded protein is CASSTAGGTGAYTGELFF.

This chain links TRBV6-1 with TRBJ1-3, with a possible D match to TRBD1 (5 bases). Germline V gives CDR1 MNHNS, CDR2 SASEGT. The CDR3 sequence is 13 residues long. V gave up 11 bases and J gave up 0 bases, with 11 bases separating them. In DNA, the CDR3 is TGTGCCGCGGGACGGCTCTCTGGAAACACCATATATTTT. This gives the protein CAAGRLSGNTIYF.

The V call is TRBV7-9, the J call TRBJ1-2, with D unclear. This CDR3 has 12 amino acids. Germline loops: CDR1 SEHNR, CDR2 FQNEAQ (reference sequence). V was cut by 7 bases and J by 6 bases, with 12 bases left in between. This CDR3 is CASTQSKDGYTF. CDR3 nucleotides: TGTGCCAGCACCCAATCTAAGGATGGCTACACCTTC.

The chain links TRBV7-3 to TRBJ2-1; D gene unclear. Germline-derived CDR1 and CDR2 are SGHTA and FQGTGA. The ends were cut back, 2 bases at V and 0 bases at J, with 8 bases in the middle. CDR3 length equals 15 residues. The DNA of the CDR3 is TGTGCCAGCAGCTTAGACCAGAGCTCCTACAATGAGCAGTTCTTC. It translates to CASSLDQSSYNEQFF. The entire variable domain, with the rest obtained from reference TRBV7-3 and TRBJ2-1, is as follows: GAGVSQTPSNKVTEKGKYVELRCDPISGHTALYWYRQSLGQGPEFLIYFQGTGAADDSGLPNDRFFAVRPEGSVSTLKIQRTERGDSAVYLCASSLDQSSYNEQFFGPGTRLTVL.